Presented here are 14 T cell receptor beta chains from one specimen sequenced in a study of regulatory T cells in long-lasting Graves disease. iRepertoire HTBI primers and Arm-PCR of CDR3 regions built TCR beta libraries. MiXCR, applied by TCRdb to the multiplex PCR reads, yields one record per CDR3 protein. The sample carries some 560,000 distinct CDR3 sequences, around 16% recorded once. As for time point: newly diagnosed GD, antithyroid drugs for less than 3 months. Extracted RNA from PBMCs served as the source of the TCR library. In addition, the sample was reused for a study of T cells in Graves' hyperthyroidism and ophthalmopathy.

This specimen was peripheral blood mononuclear cells (PBMCs), taken at new diagnosis, from a patient treated with antithyroid drugs. These TCRs come from a woman aged 40-65 years with Graves disease.

This clonotype has more than one count but fewer than ten. The chain has TRBV6-1 and TRBJ1-3; D perhaps matches TRBD1 (6 bases). Germline V gives CDR1 MNHNS, CDR2 SASEGT. Trimming removed 6 bases from V and 2 bases from J, with 11 bases in between. The CDR3 covers 14 residues. The CDR3 coding sequence is TGTGCCAGCAGGAGAGACAGGACTGGAAACACCATATATTTT. Its translation is CASRRDRTGNTIYF.

The chain links TRBV11-3 to TRBJ2-5; 10 nucleotides agree with TRBD2. Germline V CDR1 and CDR2: SGHNT, YENEEA. The CDR3 is made up of 13 amino acids. V was clipped by 3 bases and J by 9 bases; unmatched bases: 4. This chain's CDR3 is CASSFPLAGAQYF. The DNA of the CDR3 is TGTGCCAGCAGCTTCCCGCTAGCGGGGGCCCAGTACTTC.

This clonotype has ten or more counts. The chain has TRBV6-5 and TRBJ1-1, with 11 bases fitting TRBD1. Per germline, CDR1 MNHEY and CDR2 SVGAGI. This CDR3 spans 15 amino acids. With 0 bases clipped from V and 4 bases from J, the junction kept 1 base outside the gene matches. CDR3 nucleotide sequence: TGTGCCAGCAGTTACTCGGGGACAGGGGGCACTGAAGCTTTCTTT. Translated, it gives CASSYSGTGGTEAFF.

In regard to this clonotype: With a much larger clone just one base away, this may be a read error. No conserved phenylalanine or tryptophan is present at the end of the CDR3, so a read error is the likely explanation. The V gene is TRBV6-9, the J gene TRBJ1-2; D ambiguous. V dropped 3 bases and J dropped 2 bases, with 13 bases sitting between them. The CDR3 contains 15 residues. Germline V gene lookup returns CDR1 MNHGY and CDR2 SVAAGI. DNA for the CDR3: TGTGCCAGCAGTTACATGTCTGCTGAGAACTATGGCTACACCCTC. Translating gives CASSYMSAENYGYTL.

In its sample, this clonotype was seen a few times. The J gene is TRBJ2-1, the V gene TRBV10-3; tentative D call: TRBD2 (6 bases). This CDR3 comprises 13 residues. Germline V gene lookup returns CDR1 ENHRY and CDR2 SYGVKD. V was trimmed by 4 bases and J by 6 bases, leaving 10 bases between them. The CDR3 nucleotides read TGTGCCATCAGTGGAATCGGGGGCAATGAGCAGTTCTTC. This sequence encodes CAISGIGGNEQFF.

On this clonotype itself: A much bigger clone sits one base away, suggesting this may be a read error. The gene calls are TRBV3-1 and TRBJ1-2; D is uncertain. Germline-derived CDR1 and CDR2 are LGHDT and YNNKEL (reference sequence). CDR3 length equals 14 residues. The DNA for the CDR3 is TGTGCCAGCAGCCCCCACGGGTCTAACTATGGCCACACCTTC. Translating it yields CASSPHGSNYGHTF.

This clonotype was found many times. The rearrangement joins TRBV6-5 to TRBJ1-5; D possibly corresponds to TRBD1 (6 bases). Germline CDR1 MNHEY, CDR2 SVGAGI. Trimming pared 2 bases from V and 5 bases from J, leaving 22 bases between. The CDR3 is 18 amino acids. The CDR3 spells CASSYPTGRPPKYQPQHF. The CDR3 DNA sequence: TGTGCCAGCAGTTACCCGACAGGACGCCCACCAAAATATCAGCCCCAGCATTTT.

The table lists this clonotype with many counts. The chain uses TRBV2 and TRBJ2-2; 8 bases align to TRBD1. Germline CDR1 is SNHLY and CDR2 is FYNNEI. J was trimmed by 5 bases and V by 6 bases; bases with no gene match: 2. This CDR3 is 13 amino acids long. The CDR3 coding sequence is TGTGCCAGCAGCGACAGGGGAACCGGGGAGCTGTTTTTT. Protein sequence: CASSDRGTGELFF.

The sample holds a few counts of this clonotype. CDR3 bases: TGTGCCAGCAGTTTTAGTAGCGGGGTCATTTGGAATGAGCAGTTCTTC. It translates to CASSFSSGVIWNEQFF. V usage is TRBV12-3 or TRBV12-4 and J usage is TRBJ2-1, with 8 bases identical to TRBD2. V lost 3 bases to trimming and J lost 7 bases; unmatched junction nucleotides: 11. The CDR3 runs to 16 residues.

This clonotype was detected ten times or more. The chain uses TRBV28 and TRBJ1-5; D call uncertain. Deletions cut 4 bases from V and 5 bases from J, with 15 bases between. CDR1 and CDR2 from the germline V gene are MDHEN and SYDVKM. This CDR3 is built from 15 residues. CDR3 bases: TGTGCCAGCAGTTCCCCAGAGGGAGGGTATCAGCCCCAGCATTTT. Protein product: CASSSPEGGYQPQHF.

This clonotype came up many times. The V and J genes are TRBV5-6 and TRBJ2-4; D gene unclear. The V and J ends lost 4 bases and 0 bases respectively, with 14 bases between them. This CDR3 contains 16 residues. The V gene's germline CDR1 is SGHDT and CDR2 YYEEEE. CDR3 loop: CASSRLVLLAKNIQYF. The CDR3 DNA follows: TGTGCCAGCAGCCGCCTAGTCCTACTAGCCAAAAACATTCAGTACTTC.

In its sample, this clonotype was seen many times. This chain uses TRBV3-1 with TRBJ2-5; 8 bases match TRBD1. Germline CDR1 and CDR2: LGHDT and YNNKEL (reference sequence). V lost 4 bases, J lost 3 bases, and 4 bases stayed unmatched. This CDR3 has 14 residues. CDR3 coding DNA: TGTGCCAGCAGCCGACCGACAGGGGAAGAGACCCAGTACTTC. Amino acid sequence: CASSRPTGEETQYF.

This clonotype has at least ten counts. This sequence joins TRBV11-2 and TRBJ1-1; D perhaps matches TRBD1 (5 bases). Germline V gene data show CDR1 as SGHAT and CDR2 as FQNNGV. The V end lost 0 bases, the J end lost 0 bases, and 11 bases lay between the germline ends. This CDR3 region has 16 residues. Here the CDR3 DNA reads TGTGCCAGCAGCTTAGAAGGGAGGGGTATGAACACTGAAGCTTTCTTT. This sequence encodes CASSLEGRGMNTEAFF.

The chain joins TRBV10-3 to TRBJ1-2; D possibly corresponds to TRBD1 (6 bases). Germline V gene data show CDR1 as ENHRY and CDR2 as SYGVKD. V was cut by 7 bases and J by 4 bases, with 13 bases left in between. CDR3 length: 13 residues. CDR3 protein: CAITPGQLYGYTF. The CDR3 DNA reads as TGTGCCATCACCCCAGGACAGCTCTATGGCTACACCTTC.